A single sample gave rise to the 16 T cell receptor beta chains below, sequenced in a study of CD8 T cells in ankylosing spondylitis. TCRdb re-called the 5' RACE reads with MiXCR, one entry per CDR3 protein. This table holds 200,000 to 250,000 distinct CDR3 sequences, approximately 10% found once. The specimen sequenced was blood, either unsorted or a sorted T cell fraction (not recorded which). The receptors come from a male donor with ankylosing spondylitis or in good health (not recorded which).

The table lists this clonotype with many counts. CDR3 in DNA: TGCGCCAGCAGCCAGGACAGCCTTGAAGCTTTCTTT. Amino acid sequence: CASSQDSLEAFF. The genes are TRBV5-1 and TRBJ1-1, with D possibly matching TRBD1 (6 bases). The CDR3 is 12 amino acids. Germline V gives CDR1 SGHRS, CDR2 YFSETQ. V was clipped by 4 bases and J by 7 bases, with 11 bases between them.

The V call is TRBV18, the J call TRBJ1-2; tentatively, D is TRBD1 (5 bases). V was pared by 6 bases and J by 4 bases, with 21 bases between. Germline CDR1 reads KGHSH; CDR2 reads LQKENI. The CDR3 extends over 16 amino acids. In nucleotides, the CDR3 is TGTGCCAGCTCCCCCTCCCCTTACACAGGTGCCTATGGCTACACCTTC. This gives the protein CASSPSPYTGAYGYTF.

This chain connects TRBV3-1 to TRBJ1-4, with 7 nucleotides matching TRBD1. The CDR3 sequence is 19 residues long. Germline loops: CDR1 LGHDT, CDR2 YNNKEL (reference sequence). The trim removed 5 bases at V and 3 bases at J, leaving 18 bases unmatched. CDR3 sequence: CASSGETGTMKGANEKLFF. CDR3 DNA sequence: TGTGCCAGCAGCGGAGAGACAGGGACCATGAAAGGAGCTAATGAAAAACTGTTTTTT.

The chain carries TRBV20-1 and TRBJ2-1, with D tentatively TRBD2 (6 bases). The V end was cut by 5 bases, the J end by 2 bases, with 16 bases between. The length of the CDR3 is 15 residues. CDR1 and CDR2 from the germline V gene are DFQATT and SNEGSKA (reference sequence). Written as DNA, the CDR3 is TGCAGTGCTCCCCCGGCGGGGTTAACCTACAATGAGCAGTTCTTC. Translating gives CSAPPAGLTYNEQFF.

The chain recombines TRBV10-2 with TRBJ2-5; D is unresolved. Germline V gene data show CDR1 as WSHSY and CDR2 as SAAADI. Trimming pared 6 bases from V and 1 base from J, leaving 9 bases between. This CDR3 region has 13 residues. The CDR3 protein is CASRTVVQETQYF. The CDR3 coding sequence is TGCGCCAGCAGAACAGTAGTCCAAGAGACCCAGTACTTC.

This clonotype was seen ten or more times. The chain couples TRBV20-1 to TRBJ1-2; D possibly corresponds to TRBD1 (6 bases). The V and J ends lost 3 bases and 6 bases respectively, with 14 bases between them. Germline CDR1 is DFQATT and CDR2 is SNEGSKA (reference sequence). CDR3 length: 13 amino acids. Here the CDR3 reads CSARGGARDGYTF. Written as DNA, the CDR3 is TGCAGTGCTAGGGGGGGGGCCAGGGATGGCTACACCTTC.

The chain joins TRBV11-3 to TRBJ2-4; a weak D match, TRBD1 (5 bases). CDR1 and CDR2 (germline): SGHNT, YENEEA. The V end lost 1 base, the J end lost 4 bases, and 5 bases lay between the germline ends. The length of the CDR3 is 13 residues. The CDR3 bases are TGTGCCAGCAGCTTAGGGACAAAAAACATTCAGTACTTC. It codes for CASSLGTKNIQYF. Complete variable domain (other parts from reference TRBV11-3 and TRBJ2-4): EAGVVQSPRYKIIEKKQPVAFWCNPISGHNTLYWYLQNLGQGPELLIRYENEEAVDDSQLPKDRFSAERLKGVDSTLKIQPAELGDSAVYLCASSLGTKNIQYFGAGTRLSVL.

The sample holds many counts of this clonotype. V usage is TRBV5-1 and J usage is TRBJ2-3, with 13 positions matching TRBD2. Per the germline V gene, CDR1 is SGHRS and CDR2 is YFSETQ. V trimming: 0 bases; J trimming: 4 bases; junction bases outside the gene matches: 5. This CDR3 spans 17 amino acids. CDR3 protein: CASSLGLAGGRADTQYF. For the CDR3, the DNA is TGCGCCAGCAGCTTGGGACTAGCGGGGGGCCGTGCAGATACGCAGTATTTT.

This clonotype turned up a few times. CDR3 in amino acids: CASSPSGDRRQTGELFF. In nucleotides, the CDR3 is TGTGCCAGCTCACCATCGGGGGATCGGCGACAAACCGGGGAGCTGTTTTTT. The genes are TRBV18 and TRBJ2-2; TRBD2 might be the D (6 bases). Per the germline V gene, CDR1 is KGHSH and CDR2 is LQKENI. Deletions cut 2 bases from V and 5 bases from J, with 18 bases between. The CDR3 extends over 17 amino acids.

The chain has TRBV7-2 and TRBJ2-4, with D possibly matching TRBD1 (6 bases). CDR3 length: 14 residues. Germline CDR1 is SGHTA and CDR2 is FQGNSA. V lost 5 bases, J lost 2 bases, and 10 bases lay in between. The CDR3, as DNA: TGTGCCAGCAGCCTCACAGGGACCAAAAACATTCAGTACTTC. As protein: CASSLTGTKNIQYF.

J is TRBJ2-5 and V is TRBV7-2, with D possibly TRBD2 on 6 matching bases. The CDR3 runs to 15 residues. V lost 6 bases and J lost 2, with 16 bases in between. CDR1 is SGHTA and CDR2 is FQGNSA in the germline V gene. The CDR3 spells CASSSRWREQETQYF. CDR3 DNA sequence: TGTGCCAGCAGTTCACGGTGGCGGGAACAAGAGACCCAGTACTTC. Based on the CDR3 plus reference TRBV7-2 and TRBJ2-5, the full variable domain is GAGVSQSPSNKVTEKGKDVELRCDPISGHTALYWYRQSLGQGLEFLIYFQGNSAPDKSGLPSDRFSAERTGGSVSTLTIQRTQQEDSAVYLCASSSRWREQETQYFGPGTRLLVL.

The V and J genes are TRBV30 and TRBJ2-5, with 8 bases that match TRBD2. After removal of 5 bases from V and 6 bases from J, the junction contained 5 bases not matched to a gene. The CDR3 covers 12 residues. CDR1 is GTSNPN, CDR2 SVGIG, per germline (reference sequence). CDR3 nucleotide sequence: TGTGCCTGGGGGATAGCGGGGCAGACCCAGTACTTC. Protein sequence: CAWGIAGQTQYF.

The rearrangement uses TRBV14 and TRBJ2-1; possible D gene TRBD2, 6 bases. The CDR3 covers 16 residues. Deletions cut 7 bases from V and 2 bases from J, with 18 bases between. Per the germline V gene, CDR1 is SGHDN and CDR2 is FVKESK. The CDR3 DNA reads as TGTGCCAGCAACCACCCTGGCGGGAACACCTACAATGAGCAGTTCTTC. It is translated as CASNHPGGNTYNEQFF.

This clonotype was counted many times. The rearrangement links TRBV6-1 to TRBJ2-7; maybe TRBD1 (6 bases). The CDR3 extends over 13 amino acids. The V end was cut by 6 bases, the J end by 3 bases, with 12 bases between. Germline-derived CDR1 and CDR2 are MNHNS and SASEGT. CDR3: CASRATGLYEQYF. The CDR3 coding sequence is TGTGCCAGCAGGGCGACAGGACTCTACGAGCAGTACTTC.

This clonotype showed up just a few times. The V gene is TRBV28, the J gene TRBJ2-3; 7 bases match TRBD1. Germline CDR1 is MDHEN and CDR2 is SYDVKM. This CDR3 region has 16 residues. The V and J ends lost 8 bases and 2 bases, in that order; junction bases with no gene match: 13. Here the CDR3 reads CASPPAGQDFTDTQYF. CDR3 in DNA: TGTGCCAGCCCCCCCGCAGGACAGGACTTCACAGATACGCAGTATTTT. The variable domain in full, completed from reference TRBV28 and TRBJ2-3, reads DVKVTQSSRYLVKRTGEKVFLECVQDMDHENMFWYRQDPGLGLRLIYFSYDVKMKEKGDIPEGYSVSREKKERFSLILESASTNQTSMYLCASPPAGQDFTDTQYFGPGTRLTVL.

The J gene is TRBJ1-1, the V gene TRBV28, with D possibly TRBD1 on 6 matching bases. Germline CDR1 and CDR2: MDHEN and SYDVKM. The CDR3 runs 14 residues. Trimming pared 3 bases from V and 5 bases from J, leaving 13 bases between. The CDR3, as DNA: TGTGCCAGCAGTTTCGGGGGCGCCCAGACTGAAGCTTTCTTT. Translation: CASSFGGAQTEAFF. Full variable domain (rest looked up from reference TRBV28 and TRBJ1-1): DVKVTQSSRYLVKRTGEKVFLECVQDMDHENMFWYRQDPGLGLRLIYFSYDVKMKEKGDIPEGYSVSREKKERFSLILESASTNQTSMYLCASSFGGAQTEAFFGQGTRLTVV.